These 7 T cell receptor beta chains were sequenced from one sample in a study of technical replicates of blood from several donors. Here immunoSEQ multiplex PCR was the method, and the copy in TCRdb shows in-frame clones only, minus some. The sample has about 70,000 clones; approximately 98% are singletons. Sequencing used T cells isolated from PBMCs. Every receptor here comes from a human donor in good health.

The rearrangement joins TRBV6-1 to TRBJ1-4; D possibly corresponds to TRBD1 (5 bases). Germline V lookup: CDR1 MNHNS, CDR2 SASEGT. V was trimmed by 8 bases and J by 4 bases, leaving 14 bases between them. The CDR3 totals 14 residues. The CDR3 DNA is TGTGCCAGCCGAGGTAGCAGGGATAATGAAAAACTGTTTTTT. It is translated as CASRGSRDNEKLFF.

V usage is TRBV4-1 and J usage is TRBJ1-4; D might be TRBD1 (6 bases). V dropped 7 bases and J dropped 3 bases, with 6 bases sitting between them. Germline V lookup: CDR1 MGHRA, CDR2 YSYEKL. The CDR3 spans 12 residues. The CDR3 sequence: CASKGANEKLFF. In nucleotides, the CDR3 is TGCGCCAGCAAGGGGGCTAATGAAAAACTGTTTTTT.

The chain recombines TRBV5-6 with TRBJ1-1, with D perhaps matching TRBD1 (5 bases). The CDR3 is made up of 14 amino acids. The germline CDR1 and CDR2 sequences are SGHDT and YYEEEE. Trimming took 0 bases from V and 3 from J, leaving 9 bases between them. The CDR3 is CASSLESGYTEAFF. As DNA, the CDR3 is TGTGCCAGCAGCTTGGAATCAGGGTACACTGAAGCTTTCTTT.

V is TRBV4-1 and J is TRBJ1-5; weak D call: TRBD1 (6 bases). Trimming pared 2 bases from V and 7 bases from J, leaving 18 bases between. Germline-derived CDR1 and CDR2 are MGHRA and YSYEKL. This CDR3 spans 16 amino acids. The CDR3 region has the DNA TGCGCCAGCAGCCAACGCAGATCAGGGGCTGAGCAGCCCCAGCATTTT. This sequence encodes CASSQRRSGAEQPQHF.

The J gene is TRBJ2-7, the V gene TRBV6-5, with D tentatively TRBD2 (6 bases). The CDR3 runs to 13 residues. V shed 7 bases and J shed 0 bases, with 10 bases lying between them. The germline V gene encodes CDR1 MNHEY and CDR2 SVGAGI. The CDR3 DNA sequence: TGTGCCAGCACCCCAGCGGGCTCCTACGAGCAGTACTTC. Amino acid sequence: CASTPAGSYEQYF.

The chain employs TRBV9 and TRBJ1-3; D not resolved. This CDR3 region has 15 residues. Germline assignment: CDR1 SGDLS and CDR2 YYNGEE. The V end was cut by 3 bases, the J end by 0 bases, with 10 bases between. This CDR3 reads CASSAGVISGNTIYF. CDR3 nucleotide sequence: TGTGCCAGCAGCGCAGGCGTTATCTCTGGAAACACCATATATTTT. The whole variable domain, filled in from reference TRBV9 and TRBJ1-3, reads DSGVTQTPKHLITATGQRVTLRCSPRSGDLSVYWYQQSLDQGLQFLIQYYNGEERAKGNILERFSAQQFPDLHSELNLSSLELGDSALYFCASSAGVISGNTIYFGEGSWLTVV.

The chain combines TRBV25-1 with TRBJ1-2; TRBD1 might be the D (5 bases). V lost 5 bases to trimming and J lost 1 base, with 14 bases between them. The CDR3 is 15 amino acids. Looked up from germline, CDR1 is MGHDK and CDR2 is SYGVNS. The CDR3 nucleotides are TGTGCCAGCAGTACTTCCGGGACTCTTAACTATGGCTACACCTTC. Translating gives CASSTSGTLNYGYTF.